These T cell receptor beta chains were read from a single sample in a study of blood T cell repertoires in COVID-19. The protocol was immunoSEQ multiplex PCR, while the TCRdb copy is restricted to in-frame clones and leaves out a portion. This table has around 110,000 clones, about 81% appearing once. Sequencing input: peripheral blood. These receptors came from a man aged 70 or older with acute or convalescent COVID-19. Both conserved end residues are part of each CDR3. D genes are given only for firm matches. The size of a clone is reported for some rows only, either as once, few or many, or as a class for expanded clones.

cdr3_aa: CASRGTGDEQYF; cdr3_nt: TGTGCCAGCAGAGGGACAGGGGACGAGCAGTACTTC; j_call: TRBJ2-7; v_call: TRBV6-5; d_call: TRBD1; clone_size: once
cdr3_aa: CASSVGVMGTEAFF; cdr3_nt: TGTGCCAGCAGCGTCGGGGTAATGGGGACTGAAGCTTTCTTT; j_call: TRBJ1-1; v_call: TRBV9; d_call: .; clone_size: .
cdr3_aa: CASSRGPGFAEKLFF; cdr3_nt: TGTGCCAGCTCGCGGGGTCCGGGTTTCGCTGAAAAACTGTTTTTT; j_call: TRBJ1-4; v_call: TRBV18; d_call: .; clone_size: .
cdr3_aa: CASSLGLAGTGELFF; cdr3_nt: TGTGCCAGCAGCTTAGGACTAGCAGGCACCGGGGAGCTGTTTTTT; j_call: TRBJ2-2; v_call: TRBV7-9; d_call: TRBD2; clone_size: once
cdr3_aa: CASSQLFGDSPLHF; cdr3_nt: TGTGCCAGCAGCCAATTGTTCGGAGATTCACCCCTCCACTTT; j_call: TRBJ1-6; v_call: TRBV3-1/TRBV3-2; d_call: .; clone_size: .
cdr3_aa: CASSTASGIRTF; cdr3_nt: TGTGCCAGCAGTACCGCCTCAGGGATCCGGACCTTC; j_call: TRBJ1-2; v_call: TRBV27; d_call: .; clone_size: .
cdr3_aa: CASSLNPGWYGYTF; cdr3_nt: TGTGCCAGCAGCTTAAATCCAGGGTGGTATGGCTACACCTTC; j_call: TRBJ1-2; v_call: TRBV7-2; d_call: .; clone_size: .
cdr3_aa: CASSLTYRANEKLFF; cdr3_nt: TGTGCCAGCAGCTTAACGTACAGGGCAAATGAAAAACTGTTTTTT; j_call: TRBJ1-4; v_call: TRBV7-3; d_call: .; clone_size: .
cdr3_aa: CASRPTGGIYGYTF; cdr3_nt: TGTGCCAGCAGACCGACAGGGGGCATCTATGGCTACACCTTC; j_call: TRBJ1-2; v_call: TRBV27; d_call: TRBD1; clone_size: .
cdr3_aa: CASSQTQGTNTGELFF; cdr3_nt: TGTGCCAGCTCCCAAACTCAGGGGACGAACACCGGGGAGCTGTTTTTT; j_call: TRBJ2-2; v_call: TRBV18; d_call: .; clone_size: .
cdr3_aa: CASSYGPGLAGGTGELFF; cdr3_nt: TGTGCCAGCTCATACGGGCCGGGACTAGCGGGAGGCACCGGGGAGCTGTTTTTT; j_call: TRBJ2-2; v_call: TRBV18; d_call: TRBD2; clone_size: once
cdr3_aa: CASSSDIPYGYTF; cdr3_nt: TGTGCCAGCAGCTCGGACATTCCGTATGGCTACACCTTC; j_call: TRBJ1-2; v_call: TRBV7-9; d_call: .; clone_size: .